Each of the 32 T cell receptor beta chains below was sequenced from the same sample in a study of CD8 T cells in Susac syndrome (dated 2019 in TCRdb). The library was made by the immunoSEQ multiplex PCR assay. RNA was extracted using the RNeasy kit, and roughly 0.45 to 1 microgram was reverse transcribed with random hexamers. TCRdb handled the public reads itself, with Q25 trimming in fastp and clone calling in MiXCR, and kept productive beta chains. Entries are consolidated by CDR3 protein sequence, retaining the most common genes and DNA. The sample includes some 160,000 distinct CDR3 sequences, with approximately 96% observed a single time. The ten largest clonotypes hold 0.065% to 0.095% of the sample. The specimen was CD4+ T cells from PBMCs. These receptors originate from a human donor with Susac syndrome.

The rearrangement uses TRBV20-1 and TRBJ2-3; D is unresolved. Germline lookup yields CDR1 DFQATT and CDR2 SNEGSKA (reference sequence). Trimming took 5 bases from V and 4 from J, leaving 10 bases between them. The CDR3 runs 12 residues. CDR3 nucleotides: TGCAGTGCTCAACCCGGCCCAGATACGCAGTATTTT. Translating it yields CSAQPGPDTQYF.

J is TRBJ2-1 and V is TRBV11-3; D possibly corresponds to TRBD2 (5 bases). Germline CDR1 is SGHNT and CDR2 is YENEEA. The V end lost 4 bases, the J end lost 6 bases, and 16 bases lay between the germline ends. CDR3 length: 15 amino acids. The CDR3 nucleotides are TGTGCCAGCAGCTCCAACCGGGATTCCCGCAATGAGCAGTTCTTC. It encodes CASSSNRDSRNEQFF.

The V and J genes are TRBV19 and TRBJ2-2; D is possibly TRBD1 (5 bases). V lost 7 bases and J 4 bases, leaving 13 bases between the germline ends. The germline gives CDR1 LNHDA, CDR2 SQIVND (reference sequence). CDR3 length: 14 residues. CDR3 region: CASILRVGTGELFF. The CDR3 DNA reads as TGTGCCAGTATCCTCAGGGTAGGCACCGGGGAGCTGTTTTTT.

This clonotype has only one observation. The chain employs TRBV7-9 and TRBJ2-4; the D is unclear. Germline loops: CDR1 SEHNR, CDR2 FQNEAQ (reference sequence). Trimming stripped 3 bases from V and 7 bases from J, with 4 bases between. This CDR3 is 11 amino acids long. CDR3 nucleotides: TGTGCCAGCAGCTTTGACAACATTCAGTACTTC. Protein sequence: CASSFDNIQYF.

This chain uses TRBV20-1 with TRBJ2-6, with TRBD2 as a possible D gene (6 bases). Per the germline V gene, CDR1 is DFQATT and CDR2 is SNEGSKA (reference sequence). The V end was cut by 6 bases, the J end by 0 bases, with 15 bases between. The CDR3 consists of 16 residues. CDR3 sequence: CSAAGTGSSGANVLTF. CDR3 nucleotides: TGCAGTGCCGCCGGGACTGGAAGCTCTGGGGCCAACGTCCTGACTTTC.

The V call is TRBV5-1, the J call TRBJ2-7; TRBD2 matches 7 bases. V gave up 2 bases and J gave up 9 bases; unmatched junction bases: 11. The V gene's germline CDR1 is SGHRS and CDR2 YFSETQ. There are 14 residues in the CDR3. The CDR3 nucleotides are TGCGCCAGCAGCTTATTCCAGCGGGATCACGGGCAGTACTTC. It encodes CASSLFQRDHGQYF.

The chain uses TRBV7-2 and TRBJ2-2; D uncertain. CDR3 size: 15 residues. V was pared by 1 base and J by 7 bases, with 13 bases between. From germline, CDR1 is SGHTA and CDR2 FQGNSA. The CDR3 DNA reads TGTGCCAGCAGCTTAGGGTCTCATTCGAGCGGGGAGCTGTTTTTT. Protein sequence: CASSLGSHSSGELFF.

Only one count was recorded for this clonotype. The gene calls are TRBV5-1 and TRBJ2-3; 12 bases are shared with TRBD2. The trim removed 4 bases at V and 5 bases at J, leaving 5 bases unmatched. The CDR3 loop spans 15 amino acids. Germline CDR1 SGHRS, CDR2 YFSETQ. The CDR3 region has the DNA TGCGCCAGCAGCCCACTAGCGGGAGGCCAAGATACGCAGTATTTT. Protein product: CASSPLAGGQDTQYF.

The rearrangement links TRBV4-1 to TRBJ2-3, with 8 bases matching TRBD2. V trimming: 1 base; J trimming: 2 bases; junction bases outside the gene matches: 20. In germline, CDR1 is MGHRA, CDR2 YSYEKL. The CDR3 contains 21 residues. The CDR3 reads CASSQGPQMAGAGGYTDTQYF. CDR3 DNA: TGCGCCAGCAGCCAAGGCCCCCAGATGGCGGGGGCGGGAGGATACACAGATACGCAGTATTTT.

The chain links TRBV7-8 to TRBJ2-7, with 10 positions matching TRBD1. There are 15 residues in the CDR3. From germline, CDR1 is SGHVS and CDR2 FQNEAQ. Trimming removed 6 bases from V and 3 bases from J; junction bases left unmatched: 8. The CDR3 sequence is CASRDPGTGDYEQYF. CDR3 DNA: TGTGCCAGCAGGGACCCTGGGACAGGGGACTACGAGCAGTACTTC. Looking up the rest from reference TRBV7-8 and TRBJ2-7 gives the full variable domain: GAGVSQSPRYKVAKRGQDVALRCDPISGHVSLFWYQQALGQGPEFLTYFQNEAQLDKSGLPSDRFFAERPEGSVSTLKIQRTQQEDSAVYLCASRDPGTGDYEQYFGPGTRLTVT.

This clonotype appeared a few times. This chain uses TRBV4-1 with TRBJ2-2; D possibly corresponds to TRBD2 (6 bases). Germline values: CDR1 MGHRA, CDR2 YSYEKL. V was pared by 4 bases and J by 7 bases, with 16 bases between. The CDR3 covers 15 residues. Here the CDR3 reads CASSPEGRVGGELFF. The CDR3 DNA is TGCGCCAGCAGCCCGGAGGGCCGAGTTGGCGGGGAGCTGTTTTTT.

This clonotype was recorded once. The chain recombines TRBV28 with TRBJ2-1; D call uncertain. CDR1 is MDHEN, CDR2 SYDVKM, per germline. V lost 6 bases and J lost 0, with 9 bases in between. The CDR3 length is 14 residues. CDR3 sequence (DNA): TGTGCCAGCAGCGGGTATGGCTCCTACAATGAGCAGTTCTTC. This encodes CASSGYGSYNEQFF.

The rearrangement links TRBV12-2 to TRBJ1-2. TRBV12-2 corresponds to a pseudogene. The CDR3 consists of 15 residues. The DNA of the CDR3 is TGTGCAAGTCGCTACGCGAGACCTAATAACTATGGCTACACCTTC. It encodes CASRYARPNNYGYTF.

This chain uses TRBV27 with TRBJ1-6; TRBD1 might be the D (6 bases). This CDR3 comprises 14 residues. The V gene lost 2 bases and the J gene lost 8 bases, with 10 bases spanning the gap. From germline, CDR1 is MNHEY and CDR2 SMNVEV (reference sequence). The CDR3 region has the DNA TGTGCCAGCAGTTTACTAGCAGGGGATTCACCCCTCCACTTT. Translating gives CASSLLAGDSPLHF.

The chain is built from TRBV6-4 and TRBJ1-5, with a possible D match to TRBD1 (5 bases). With 2 bases removed from V and 4 bases from J, the gap between germline ends came to 12 bases. The CDR3 loop spans 15 amino acids. Germline V gene lookup returns CDR1 MRHNA and CDR2 SNTAGT. The CDR3 loop reads CASSDRIQENQPQHF. The CDR3, as DNA: TGTGCCAGCAGTGACCGGATACAGGAAAATCAGCCCCAGCATTTT.

The chain links TRBV11-2 to TRBJ1-2, with 7 bases matching TRBD1. There are 13 residues in the CDR3. Germline V lookup: CDR1 SGHAT, CDR2 FQNNGV. J gave up 4 bases and V 5 bases, and 4 bases lay outside the gene matches. The DNA of the CDR3 is TGTGCCAGCAGCACAGGGGAAGGCTATGGCTACACCTTC. Encoded protein: CASSTGEGYGYTF.

The rearrangement joins TRBV4-1 to TRBJ2-1; no clear D. The length of the CDR3 is 16 residues. Germline CDR1 MGHRA, CDR2 YSYEKL. The germline V and J ends were trimmed by 4 bases and 0 bases, with 13 bases remaining between them. The CDR3 nucleotides are TGCGCCAGCAGCCGAGAAGCAGCCTACTCCTACAATGAGCAGTTCTTC. Its protein product is CASSREAAYSYNEQFF.

This chain links TRBV2 with TRBJ2-5, with no clear D. Trimming pared 7 bases from V and 1 base from J, leaving 13 bases between. Germline CDR1 is SNHLY and CDR2 is FYNNEI. This CDR3 region has 14 residues. CDR3 DNA sequence: TGTGCCAGCATAGAAGAAACAGTCCAAGAGACCCAGTACTTC. This gives the protein CASIEETVQETQYF.

This clonotype was detected once. The V gene is TRBV24-1, the J gene TRBJ2-1; D is unresolved. In germline, CDR1 is KGHDR, CDR2 SFDVKD. V was trimmed by 3 bases and J by 9 bases, leaving 8 bases between them. The length of the CDR3 is 12 residues. The CDR3 loop reads CATSDPASEQFF. The CDR3 DNA reads TGTGCCACCAGTGATCCCGCCAGTGAGCAGTTCTTC.

J is TRBJ1-6 and V is TRBV11-2, with 7 bases that match TRBD1. This CDR3 region has 14 residues. Germline lookup yields CDR1 SGHAT and CDR2 FQNNGV. J gave up 7 bases and V 5 bases, and 5 bases lay outside the gene matches. The CDR3 region has the DNA TGTGCCAGCAGCCCCTGGACAGGAAATTCACCCCTCCACTTT. This gives the protein CASSPWTGNSPLHF.

On this clonotype: One end of the junction does not line up with germline, which may come from a read error. The V call is TRBV6-5, the J call TRBJ2-7; 10 bases are a match to TRBD1. The CDR3 spans 13 residues. Germline assignment: CDR1 MNHEY and CDR2 SVGAGI. CDR3 bases: TGTGCCAGCACTCCCGACAGGGGGCGGATATTGGTCTTC. This gives the protein CASTPDRGRILVF.

The genes are TRBV20-1 and TRBJ1-5, with D perhaps TRBD1 (5 bases). Germline CDR1 reads DFQATT; CDR2 reads SNEGSKA (reference sequence). The CDR3 loop spans 15 amino acids. V lost 6 bases and J lost 2, with 17 bases in between. CDR3 in amino acids: CSASLQGSGNQPQHF. The CDR3 bases are TGCAGTGCAAGTCTTCAGGGTAGCGGCAATCAGCCCCAGCATTTT.

The chain is built from TRBV29-1 and TRBJ1-1; D perhaps matches TRBD1 (6 bases). Germline CDR1 is SQVTM and CDR2 is ANQGSEA. Trimming pared 6 bases from V and 7 bases from J, leaving 18 bases between. This CDR3 region has 13 residues. This CDR3 reads CSVTGRLALEAFF. The CDR3 DNA sequence: TGCAGCGTAACAGGGAGACTGGCCCTTGAAGCTTTCTTT.

The J gene is TRBJ2-2, the V gene TRBV7-3, with unresolved D. The V end was cut by 1 base, the J end by 7 bases, with 7 bases between. The CDR3 is made up of 13 amino acids. Germline V lookup: CDR1 SGHTA, CDR2 FQGTGA. CDR3 sequence (DNA): TGTGCCAGCAGCTTAATGGCTGACGGGGAGCTGTTTTTT. Residues: CASSLMADGELFF. Full variable domain (remainder filled in from reference TRBV7-3 and TRBJ2-2): GAGVSQTPSNKVTEKGKYVELRCDPISGHTALYWYRQSLGQGPEFLIYFQGTGAADDSGLPNDRFFAVRPEGSVSTLKIQRTERGDSAVYLCASSLMADGELFFGEGSRLTVL.

The chain employs TRBV10-1 and TRBJ2-6; D gene unclear. The CDR3 runs 14 residues. V was clipped by 2 bases and J by 2 bases, with 4 bases between them. CDR1 is WNHNN and CDR2 is SYGVQD in the germline V gene (reference sequence). The DNA of the CDR3 is TGCGCCAGCAGTGAGACAGCTGGGGCCAACGTCCTGACTTTC. Residues: CASSETAGANVLTF.

This chain joins TRBV29-1 and TRBJ2-1; 10 positions agree with TRBD1. Germline CDR1 is SQVTM and CDR2 is ANQGSEA. The CDR3 sequence is 14 residues long. V was clipped by 4 bases and J by 6 bases; unmatched bases: 6. Here the CDR3 reads CSVVDRGRLNEQFF. The CDR3 nucleotides read TGCAGCGTTGTAGACAGGGGGCGACTCAATGAGCAGTTCTTC.

The rearrangement joins TRBV20-1 to TRBJ1-1; D gene ambiguous. CDR1 DFQATT and CDR2 SNEGSKA come from the germline V gene (reference sequence). This CDR3 is 15 amino acids long. The V end was cut by 0 bases, the J end by 0 bases, with 11 bases between. The CDR3 loop reads CSARDRGRMNTEAFF. CDR3 bases: TGCAGTGCTAGAGATCGAGGTCGGATGAACACTGAAGCTTTCTTT.

V usage is TRBV12-3 or TRBV12-4 and J usage is TRBJ2-5, with D unclear. The CDR3 extends over 13 amino acids. The V and J ends lost 2 bases and 5 bases respectively, with 9 bases between them. The CDR3 loop reads CASSLISGETQYF. The DNA for the CDR3 is TGTGCCAGCAGTTTAATTAGTGGGGAGACCCAGTACTTC.

The chain is built from TRBV6-8 and TRBJ2-1; D uncertain. Germline values: CDR1 MNHGY, CDR2 SAAAGT. Trimming cost V 8 bases and J 8 bases, with 7 bases left between them. The CDR3 runs to 10 residues. CDR3 region: CASANDEQFF. CDR3 nucleotide sequence: TGTGCCAGCGCAAATGATGAGCAGTTCTTC.

The gene calls are TRBV15 and TRBJ2-2; D not resolved. The length of the CDR3 is 15 residues. In germline, CDR1 is LNHNV, CDR2 YYDKDF (reference sequence). V lost 0 bases and J lost 4, with 9 bases in between. The CDR3 bases are TGTGCCACCAGCAGAGAGCAGAAAGTCACCGGGGAGCTGTTTTTT. It codes for CATSREQKVTGELFF. The full variable domain, completed using reference TRBV15 and TRBJ2-2, is DAMVIQNPRYQVTQFGKPVTLSCSQTLNHNVMYWYQQKSSQAPKLLFHYYDKDFNNEADTPDNFQSRRPNTSFCFLDIRSPGLGDTAMYLCATSREQKVTGELFFGEGSRLTVL.

The chain joins TRBV6-2 or TRBV6-3 to TRBJ1-1; D possibly corresponds to TRBD1 (6 bases). The V end was cut by 5 bases, the J end by 0 bases, with 13 bases between. This CDR3 has 15 residues. Germline CDR1 and CDR2: MNHEY and SVGEGT. CDR3: CASSPLTGMNTEAFF. For the CDR3, the DNA is TGTGCCAGCAGTCCTTTGACAGGCATGAACACTGAAGCTTTCTTT.

This clonotype has a handful of counts. The chain couples TRBV3-1 to TRBJ2-7; D not certain. V lost 3 bases to trimming and J lost 3 bases, with 3 bases between them. The CDR3 has 11 residues. CDR1 and CDR2 (germline): LGHDT, YNNKEL (reference sequence). The CDR3 here is CASSQGYEQYF. DNA of the CDR3: TGTGCCAGCAGCCAGGGCTACGAGCAGTACTTC.